These 9 T cell receptor beta chains came from one sample sequenced in a study of vaccination and CD4 T cells after COVID-19. Their cognate antigens are unknown. Documented treatment: roughly ten-day PBMC culture with coronavirus spike peptide pools or control peptides (ViraFEST assay). The Oncomine TCR Beta short-read assay sequenced DNA from cultured CD4+ T cells. TCRdb ran MiXCR on the PCR reads and lists one entry per CDR3 protein. The repertoire holds 4,100 or so distinct CDR3 sequences, with roughly 22% as singletons. The sample consisted of CD4+ T cells from blood, cultured in vitro, taken after SARS-CoV-2 vaccination. The receptors shown here come from a human donor who had recovered from COVID-19.

This clonotype was counted a few times. The CDR3 region is CASSLGERGNTEAFF. CDR3 nucleotides: TGTGCCAGCAGCTTGGGGGAGAGGGGGAACACTGAAGCTTTCTTT. The chain uses TRBV5-4 and TRBJ1-1; a weak D match, TRBD1 (5 bases). Trimming took 0 bases from V and 1 from J, leaving 10 bases between them. Germline V gene sequence: CDR1 SGHNT, CDR2 YYREEE (reference sequence). The length of the CDR3 is 15 residues.

This clonotype showed up many times. The J gene is TRBJ2-3, the V gene TRBV20-1; weak D call: TRBD1 (6 bases). This CDR3 has 14 residues. Germline V gives CDR1 DFQATT, CDR2 SNEGSKA (reference sequence). Trimming stripped 3 bases from V and 4 bases from J, with 14 bases between. The chain's CDR3 is CSASRQGLADTQYF. The CDR3 DNA follows: TGCAGTGCTAGTCGGCAGGGGTTAGCAGATACGCAGTATTTT.

Many counts were recorded for this clonotype. The gene calls are TRBV6-1 and TRBJ2-7; weak D call: TRBD1 (5 bases). Per the germline V gene, CDR1 is MNHNS and CDR2 is SASEGT. Trimming left V 0 bases short and J 2 bases short, with 8 bases between. The CDR3 runs to 14 residues. In DNA, the CDR3 is TGTGCCAGCAGTGAAGCGGGCAGGGCCTACGAGCAGTACTTC. This gives the protein CASSEAGRAYEQYF.

The chain joins TRBV4-1 to TRBJ1-1, with 7 bases aligning to TRBD1. The ends lost 4 bases at V and 2 bases at J; junction bases unmatched: 7. CDR1 is MGHRA and CDR2 is YSYEKL in the germline V gene. CDR3 size: 15 residues. The CDR3: CASSRETGVNTEAFF. CDR3 coding DNA: TGCGCCAGCAGCCGAGAAACAGGGGTTAACACTGAAGCTTTCTTT.

This clonotype was detected many times. This chain connects TRBV6-5 to TRBJ2-7; D is undetermined. Trimming took off 4 bases at V and 5 bases at J, with 6 bases between the two ends. The CDR3 has 11 amino acids. The germline V gene has CDR1 MNHEY and CDR2 SVGAGI. CDR3 sequence: CASSLTDEQYF. In DNA form, the CDR3 reads TGTGCCAGCAGTTTGACGGACGAGCAGTACTTC.

The genes are TRBV20-1 and TRBJ2-1; the D gene is possibly TRBD2 (7 bases). Germline assignment: CDR1 DFQATT and CDR2 SNEGSKA (reference sequence). Trimming stripped 3 bases from V and 2 bases from J, with 17 bases between. The CDR3 has 16 residues. The CDR3 DNA reads TGCAGTGCTAGCGGGGGGCCGTTCTATACCTACAATGAGCAGTTCTTC. This encodes CSASGGPFYTYNEQFF.

The sample holds a few counts of this clonotype. The rearrangement links TRBV20-1 to TRBJ1-1, with D hard to call. This CDR3 comprises 17 residues. Germline V gene sequence: CDR1 DFQATT, CDR2 SNEGSKA (reference sequence). The V gene lost 1 base and the J gene lost 0 bases, with 18 bases spanning the gap. This CDR3 is CSARGGEGIIMNTEAFF. The CDR3 DNA sequence: TGCAGTGCTAGAGGCGGGGAAGGGATAATAATGAACACTGAAGCTTTCTTT.

The rearrangement uses TRBV6-1 and TRBJ1-2; D gene ambiguous. V was pared by 6 bases and J by 3 bases, with 14 bases between. This CDR3 has 14 residues. Germline CDR1 is MNHNS and CDR2 is SASEGT. CDR3 loop: CASSPMGGDYGYTF. The CDR3 nucleotides read TGTGCCAGCAGCCCAATGGGAGGAGACTATGGCTACACCTTC.

By its share, this clonotype is medium-sized. This chain uses TRBV7-9 with TRBJ1-6; D unresolved. This CDR3 has 14 residues. Germline lookup yields CDR1 SEHNR and CDR2 FQNEAQ (reference sequence). V was cut by 4 bases and J by 6 bases, with 10 bases left in between. The CDR3: CASSSWGSNSPLHF. CDR3 DNA: TGTGCCAGCAGCTCGTGGGGTAGTAATTCACCCCTCCACTTT.